These 32 T cell receptor beta chains were sequenced from one sample in a study of CD8 T cells in Susac syndrome. The authors reverse transcribed roughly 0.45 to 1 ug RNA with random hexamers. TCRdb processed the immunoSEQ multiplex PCR reads anew with MiXCR; each CDR3 protein has one entry. Altogether about 120,000 distinct CDR3 sequences are present, about nine tenths being singletons, with the ten largest covering approximately 0.12%. The sample comprised CD8+ T cells from PBMCs. Source of these receptors: a human donor in good health.

The chain is built from TRBV6-4 and TRBJ1-1, with D maybe TRBD1 (6 bases). There are 12 residues in the CDR3. Germline V gene data show CDR1 as MRHNA and CDR2 as SNTAGT. V gave up 10 bases and J gave up 5 bases, with 14 bases separating them. The CDR3 here is CATPWGATEAFF. CDR3 nucleotides: TGTGCCACCCCCTGGGGGGCGACTGAAGCTTTCTTT.

V gene TRBV2 combines with J gene TRBJ1-2; 7 bases agree with TRBD1. CDR3 length equals 14 residues. The junction had 9 bases not matched to a gene; V was cut back by 7 bases and J by 4 bases. Germline loops: CDR1 SNHLY, CDR2 FYNNEI. The CDR3 DNA is TGTGCCAGCAAAACGGGAGGGGGCACCTATGGCTACACCTTC. Translated, it gives CASKTGGGTYGYTF.

The CDR3 sequence is CSARPGTGTATEQFF. The CDR3 nucleotides read TGCAGTGCTAGGCCCGGGACAGGGACGGCTACTGAGCAGTTCTTC. The chain has TRBV20-1 and TRBJ2-1, with 9 bases that match TRBD1. Germline V lookup: CDR1 DFQATT, CDR2 SNEGSKA (reference sequence). The CDR3 runs to 15 residues. Losses at the gene ends were 3 bases for V and 9 bases for J; bases not matched to a gene: 12.

J is TRBJ2-7 and V is TRBV5-6; D gene ambiguous. V was clipped by 4 bases and J by 3 bases, with 8 bases between them. The CDR3 sequence is 12 residues long. The germline V gene has CDR1 SGHDT and CDR2 YYEEEE. CDR3 loop: CASSQGIYEQYF. The CDR3 region has the DNA TGTGCCAGCAGCCAAGGGATCTACGAGCAGTACTTC.

J is TRBJ1-5 and V is TRBV11-2, with D perhaps TRBD1 (6 bases). The germline gives CDR1 SGHAT, CDR2 FQNNGV. V lost 2 bases and J lost 2, with 16 bases in between. This CDR3 comprises 17 residues. The CDR3 reads CASSLSIASGGNQPQHF. The CDR3, as DNA: TGTGCCAGCAGCTTATCCATCGCCTCAGGGGGCAATCAGCCCCAGCATTTT.

The chain has TRBV13 and TRBJ1-6; 11 positions agree with TRBD1. CDR1 is PRHDT and CDR2 is FYEKMQ in the germline V gene (reference sequence). The CDR3 contains 16 residues. V shed 5 bases, J shed 6 bases, and the junction held 6 bases outside the gene matches. CDR3 protein: CASSADRGRVNSPLHF. The CDR3 bases are TGTGCCAGCAGCGCGGACAGGGGGCGAGTTAATTCACCCCTCCACTTT.

The chain employs TRBV5-1 and TRBJ2-1, with D perhaps assigned TRBD1 or TRBD2 (6 bases each). Germline loops: CDR1 SGHRS, CDR2 YFSETQ. This CDR3 region has 17 residues. Trimming removed 4 bases from V and 6 bases from J, with 23 bases in between. The CDR3 reads CASSQQAQGTPGNEQFF. Written as DNA, the CDR3 is TGCGCCAGCAGCCAACAAGCCCAGGGGACTCCAGGCAATGAGCAGTTCTTC.

The V and J genes are TRBV20-1 and TRBJ1-2; a weak D match, TRBD1 (5 bases). Trimming cost V 0 bases and J 2 bases, with 13 bases left between them. Germline lookup yields CDR1 DFQATT and CDR2 SNEGSKA (reference sequence). The CDR3 is made up of 15 amino acids. The CDR3 region has the DNA TGCAGTGCTAGAGATCGGGCCAGGGCCAACTATGGCTACACCTTC. Protein product: CSARDRARANYGYTF.

V usage is TRBV30 and J usage is TRBJ2-7; 8 positions match TRBD1. The V gene's germline CDR1 is GTSNPN and CDR2 SVGIG (reference sequence). This CDR3 has 13 residues. J gave up 7 bases and V 2 bases, and 7 bases lay outside the gene matches. The CDR3: CAWSSRGRGEQYF. DNA for the CDR3: TGTGCCTGGAGTTCCAGGGGGCGTGGGGAGCAGTACTTC. The full variable domain, completed using reference TRBV30 and TRBJ2-7, is SQTIHQWPATLVQPVGSPLSLECTVEGTSNPNLYWYRQAAGRGLQLLFYSVGIGQISSEVPQNLSASRPQDRQFILSSKKLLLSDSGFYLCAWSSRGRGEQYFGPGTRLTVT.

The chain joins TRBV4-3 to TRBJ1-2, with D perhaps matching TRBD1 (5 bases). Germline V gene sequence: CDR1 LGHNA, CDR2 YSLEER. This CDR3 has 16 residues. Trimming left V 0 bases short and J 2 bases short, with 13 bases between. DNA of the CDR3: TGCGCCAGCAGCCAAGATCCAGGGAACTCGAACTATGGCTACACCTTC. Protein sequence: CASSQDPGNSNYGYTF.

The CDR3 protein is CASSFAPKTGYTF. The CDR3 nucleotides read TGTGCCAGCAGTTTTGCTCCGAAAACGGGCTACACCTTC. The chain recombines TRBV27 with TRBJ1-2; D not certain. The CDR3 is made up of 13 amino acids. V lost 3 bases to trimming and J lost 8 bases, with 13 bases between them. Germline lookup yields CDR1 MNHEY and CDR2 SMNVEV (reference sequence).

The chain employs TRBV23-1 and TRBJ1-1; D is ambiguous. TRBV23-1 has ORF status, its function being uncertain. The CDR3 consists of 12 residues. V gave up 5 bases and J gave up 5 bases, with 9 bases separating them. The CDR3 sequence: CASSSSRTEAFF. In nucleotides, the CDR3 is TGCGCCAGCAGTTCATCTCGTACTGAAGCTTTCTTT.

The CDR3 nucleotides are TGTGCCAGCAGCTTAGGGGCAGGCTATCAGGCTGGCTACACCTTC. Protein sequence: CASSLGAGYQAGYTF. This chain links TRBV7-6 with TRBJ1-2; no clear D. The CDR3 contains 15 residues. The ends were cut back, 1 base at V and 7 bases at J, with 16 bases in the middle. CDR1 and CDR2 (germline): SGHVS, FNYEAQ.

This clonotype has a single count. The chain has TRBV25-1 and TRBJ2-1; 8 bases map to TRBD1. The CDR3 is 15 amino acids. V lost 3 bases, J lost 4 bases, and 5 bases stayed unmatched. CDR1 and CDR2 from the germline V gene are MGHDK and SYGVNS. CDR3 nucleotides: TGTGCCAGCAGTGACTCAGGGGGCGGGTACAATGAGCAGTTCTTC. The encoded protein is CASSDSGGGYNEQFF. Complete variable domain (other parts from reference TRBV25-1 and TRBJ2-1): EADIYQTPRYLVIGTGKKITLECSQTMGHDKMYWYQQDPGMELHLIHYSYGVNSTEKGDLSSESTVSRIRTEHFPLTLESARPSHTSQYLCASSDSGGGYNEQFFGPGTRLTVL.

V is TRBV6-5 and J is TRBJ2-1, with 10 positions matching TRBD2. J was trimmed by 5 bases and V by 6 bases; bases with no gene match: 4. The length of the CDR3 is 14 residues. Germline CDR1 is MNHEY and CDR2 is SVGAGI. The DNA for the CDR3 is TGTGCCAGCAGCCCGGGACTAGCGAACAATGAGCAGTTCTTC. This codes for CASSPGLANNEQFF.

The genes are TRBV14 and TRBJ2-7; 10 bases are shared with TRBD1. In germline, CDR1 is SGHDN, CDR2 FVKESK. The CDR3 is made up of 18 amino acids. V shed 4 bases, J shed 0 bases, and the junction held 12 bases outside the gene matches. CDR3 sequence (DNA): TGTGCCAGCAGCCCACAGGGACAGGGGCCCCTCTCCTCCTACGAGCAGTACTTC. This encodes CASSPQGQGPLSSYEQYF.

The rearrangement links TRBV2 to TRBJ2-1; TRBD2 matches 13 bases. The CDR3 consists of 18 residues. Per germline, CDR1 SNHLY and CDR2 FYNNEI. V shed 3 bases and J 0 bases; nucleotides not matched to a gene: 5. CDR3 loop: CASSDSRTSGSSYNEQFF. The CDR3 DNA sequence: TGTGCCAGCAGTGATTCGCGGACTAGCGGGAGCTCCTACAATGAGCAGTTCTTC. Variable domain in full (rest from reference TRBV2 and TRBJ2-1): EPEVTQTPSHQVTQMGQEVILRCVPISNHLYFYWYRQILGQKVEFLVSFYNNEISEKSEIFDDQFSVERPDGSNFTLKIRSTKLEDSAMYFCASSDSRTSGSSYNEQFFGPGTRLTVL.

This clonotype was seen a single time. The chain links TRBV20-1 to TRBJ2-1; 9 positions match TRBD2. With 6 bases clipped from V and 0 bases from J, the junction kept 18 bases outside the gene matches. The CDR3 has 19 amino acids. Germline V gene lookup returns CDR1 DFQATT and CDR2 SNEGSKA (reference sequence). The DNA for the CDR3 is TGCAGTGCAGAGGGTAGCGGGGGCCTGGTCAGGAGCTCCTACAATGAGCAGTTCTTC. As protein: CSAEGSGGLVRSSYNEQFF.

The J gene is TRBJ2-1, the V gene TRBV6-2 or TRBV6-3; D is unclear. This CDR3 region has 15 residues. Germline-derived CDR1 and CDR2 are MNHEY and SVGEGT. V lost 10 bases to trimming and J lost 0 bases, with 16 bases between them. The chain's CDR3 is CATLNRVSSYNEQFF. The CDR3 bases are TGTGCCACACTGAATCGGGTCAGCTCCTACAATGAGCAGTTCTTC.

The chain employs TRBV9 and TRBJ2-3, with D perhaps TRBD1 or TRBD2 (5 bases each). Trimming took 0 bases from V and 0 from J, leaving 14 bases between them. The CDR3 has 17 amino acids. Germline V CDR1 and CDR2: SGDLS, YYNGEE. The DNA of the CDR3 is TGTGCCAGCAGCGTAGCTACTGGGGGACGTAGCACAGATACGCAGTATTTT. Residues: CASSVATGGRSTDTQYF.

The chain links TRBV29-1 to TRBJ2-7; tentatively, D is TRBD2 (6 bases). The V gene's germline CDR1 is SQVTM and CDR2 ANQGSEA. The CDR3 has 12 amino acids. Trimming stripped 1 base from V and 4 bases from J, with 8 bases between. This chain's CDR3 is CSVEGRAYEQYF. CDR3 bases: TGCAGCGTTGAAGGGAGGGCTTACGAGCAGTACTTC.

The CDR3 is CASSVRDVRLAGGHNEQFF. CDR3 in DNA: TGTGCCAGCAGCGTGAGGGACGTACGCCTAGCGGGGGGTCACAATGAGCAGTTCTTC. The chain combines TRBV9 with TRBJ2-1; 11 bases line up with TRBD2. Trimming cost V 2 bases and J 5 bases; bases outside gene matches: 15. The CDR3 sequence is 19 residues long. Looked up from germline, CDR1 is SGDLS and CDR2 is YYNGEE.

The chain recombines TRBV2 with TRBJ1-2; possible D gene TRBD1, 6 bases. CDR3 length: 13 amino acids. Germline CDR1 reads SNHLY; CDR2 reads FYNNEI. V was trimmed by 7 bases and J by 4 bases, leaving 13 bases between them. The CDR3 sequence is CASNQGTSYGYTF. The CDR3 DNA reads as TGTGCCAGCAACCAGGGGACGAGCTATGGCTACACCTTC.

V is TRBV15 and J is TRBJ1-1, with D perhaps TRBD1 (5 bases). The CDR3 sequence is 15 residues long. V lost 8 bases and J lost 5, with 21 bases in between. Germline CDR1 reads LNHNV; CDR2 reads YYDKDF (reference sequence). CDR3 in DNA: TGTGCCACCGAGGGGAGTCAGGGTTTACGGACTGAAGCTTTCTTT. Translated, it gives CATEGSQGLRTEAFF.

This clonotype was recorded once. The V and J genes are TRBV7-8 and TRBJ1-4; D is undetermined. CDR1 is SGHVS and CDR2 is FQNEAQ in the germline V gene. This CDR3 is built from 12 residues. Between the trimmed V and J ends, which lost 0 bases and 10 bases, there was a span of 6 bases. CDR3: CASSLAGGKLFF. The CDR3 DNA follows: TGTGCCAGCAGCTTAGCGGGTGGAAAACTGTTTTTT. The full variable domain, rest sourced from reference TRBV7-8 and TRBJ1-4, is GAGVSQSPRYKVAKRGQDVALRCDPISGHVSLFWYQQALGQGPEFLTYFQNEAQLDKSGLPSDRFFAERPEGSVSTLKIQRTQQEDSAVYLCASSLAGGKLFFGSGTQLSVL.

The CDR3 loop is CASSLAITGARRSGRKTTIYF. In DNA, the CDR3 is TGTGCCAGCAGCTTAGCCATTACAGGGGCAAGGAGGTCTGGTAGAAAAACCACCATATATTTT. The chain recombines TRBV7-8 with TRBJ1-3, with 7 bases matching TRBD1. V trimming: 0 bases; J trimming: 9 bases; junction bases outside the gene matches: 26. The CDR3 contains 21 residues. From germline, CDR1 is SGHVS and CDR2 FQNEAQ. Complete variable domain (other parts from reference TRBV7-8 and TRBJ1-3): GAGVSQSPRYKVAKRGQDVALRCDPISGHVSLFWYQQALGQGPEFLTYFQNEAQLDKSGLPSDRFFAERPEGSVSTLKIQRTQQEDSAVYLCASSLAITGARRSGRKTTIYFGEGSWLTVV.

The chain is built from TRBV18 and TRBJ1-1; 8 bases match TRBD1. This CDR3 contains 14 residues. CDR1 is KGHSH and CDR2 is LQKENI in the germline V gene. V lost 6 bases, J lost 0 bases, and 3 bases stayed unmatched. The CDR3 protein is CASSGDRLNTEAFF. For the CDR3, the DNA is TGTGCCAGCTCGGGGGACAGGTTGAACACTGAAGCTTTCTTT.

V is TRBV5-1 and J is TRBJ2-7, with TRBD2 matching over 12 bases. Germline trimming cut 5 bases from V and 0 bases from J; bases unmatched to any gene: 6. CDR1 SGHRS and CDR2 YFSETQ come from the germline V gene. The length of the CDR3 is 16 residues. The CDR3 loop reads CASRSETSGSSYEQYF. CDR3 sequence (DNA): TGCGCCAGCAGATCTGAGACTAGCGGGAGCTCCTACGAGCAGTACTTC.

The chain recombines TRBV7-2 with TRBJ1-2; D perhaps matches TRBD1 (5 bases). The germline V gene has CDR1 SGHTA and CDR2 FQGNSA. CDR3 length: 13 amino acids. The V and J ends lost 5 bases and 8 bases respectively, with 15 bases between them. CDR3 in amino acids: CASSPAGVGGYTF. Here the CDR3 DNA reads TGTGCCAGCAGCCCGGCGGGGGTTGGAGGCTACACCTTC.

To note about this clonotype: One junction end disagrees with the germline gene, perhaps due to a read error. The chain couples TRBV7-7 to TRBJ2-5; unclear D gene. Germline V lookup: CDR1 SSHAT, CDR2 FNYEAQ (reference sequence). The CDR3 consists of 20 residues. The CDR3 spells CASSLRGFKSGATSSETQYF. DNA of the CDR3: TGTGCTAGCAGCTTAAGAGGTTTTAAGTCCGGCGCTACCTCATCGGAGACCCAGTACTTC.

This chain joins TRBV20-1 and TRBJ2-1, with D unresolved. Germline V lookup: CDR1 DFQATT, CDR2 SNEGSKA (reference sequence). The V and J ends lost 2 bases and 0 bases respectively, with 5 bases between them. This CDR3 has 13 residues. CDR3 sequence: CSARQSSYNEQFF. CDR3 bases: TGCAGTGCTAGACAGAGCTCCTACAATGAGCAGTTCTTC.

A word on this clonotype: The CDR3 ends on some other residue instead of the conserved phenylalanine or tryptophan, so this is likely a read error. The chain uses TRBV15 and TRBJ2-7; TRBD1 agrees at 7 bases. CDR3 size: 17 residues. V shed 1 base, J shed 2 bases, and the junction held 11 bases outside the gene matches. Germline loops: CDR1 LNHNV, CDR2 YYDKDF (reference sequence). The CDR3 nucleotides read TGTGCCACCAGCAGAGGACCGGTGAGAGGGGGCGCCTACGAGCAGTACTAC. This sequence encodes CATSRGPVRGGAYEQYY.